The rows below give T cell receptor beta chains drawn from one sample of a study of regulatory T cells in long-lasting Graves disease. Each CDR3 protein is one row after TCRdb ran MiXCR on the multiplex PCR reads. The data hold about 310,000 distinct CDR3 sequences, with 22% observed a single time. The specimen was peripheral blood mononuclear cells (PBMCs), collected when the disease was refractory, from a patient treated with antithyroid drugs. The receptors come from a female donor with Graves disease. The CDR3 runs from the conserved cysteine through the conserved F or W. Each record gives: D gene, V gene, J gene, clone size, CDR3 DNA, CDR3 protein. D genes are given only for firm matches. Where a row states a size, it is once, few, many or the class of an expanded clone; other rows omit it.

NA	TRBV10-3	TRBJ2-5	many	TGTGCCATCAGTACCGGGACACAAGAGACCCAGTACTTC	CAISTGTQETQYF
NA	TRBV12-3/TRBV12-4	TRBJ2-1	many	TGTGCCAGCAGTTTTGGTGGGAGTATCGATGAGCAGTTCTTC	CASSFGGSIDEQFF
TRBD2	TRBV28	TRBJ2-7	many	TGTGCCAGCAGTTTACCAGAGCGGGAGGCCTACGAGCAGTACTTC	CASSLPEREAYEQYF
NA	TRBV5-1	TRBJ1-2	many	TGCGCCAGCAGCGTCGACAGTAGCTATGGCTACACCTTC	CASSVDSSYGYTF
TRBD1	TRBV10-3	TRBJ2-7	many	TGTGCCATCAGTGCCCCCTCCAGGGACAGGACCTACGAGCAGTACTTC	CAISAPSRDRTYEQYF
NA	TRBV5-1	TRBJ1-1	NA	TGCGCCAGCAGTCCCCTGGGGAACACTGAAGCTTTCTTT	CASSPLGNTEAFF
NA	TRBV7-2	TRBJ2-5	many	TGTGCCAGCAGCTTCCAGAGTACCCAAGAGACCCAGTACTTC	CASSFQSTQETQYF
NA	TRBV27	TRBJ2-5	many	TGTGCCAGCAGTTTATTGTCAGCACAAGAGACCCAGTACTTC	CASSLLSAQETQYF
NA	TRBV15	TRBJ2-4	few	TGTGCCACCGCGGTGGGGTCGAAGCTGCTCACTGCCAAAAACATTCAGTACTTC	CATAVGSKLLTAKNIQYF
NA	TRBV5-1	TRBJ2-7	NA	TGCGCCAGCAGCTTGGATGGGGATACGGCCTACGAGCAGTACTTC	CASSLDGDTAYEQYF
NA	TRBV11-1	TRBJ2-3	few	TGTGCCAGCAGCTCGGTCCCGCAGGGGCCAGATACGCAGTATTTT	CASSSVPQGPDTQYF
TRBD1	TRBV20-1	TRBJ2-7	NA	TGCAGTGCTAGCTTACAGGGGGTATCCTACGAGCAGTACTTC	CSASLQGVSYEQYF
NA	TRBV28	TRBJ1-2	many	TGTGCCAGCACCACCCCTGGGTTTGGCTACACCTTC	CASTTPGFGYTF
NA	TRBV18	TRBJ1-1	many	TGTGCCAGCTCACCACTCGGGCAGGACCCAGCTTTCTTT	CASSPLGQDPAFF